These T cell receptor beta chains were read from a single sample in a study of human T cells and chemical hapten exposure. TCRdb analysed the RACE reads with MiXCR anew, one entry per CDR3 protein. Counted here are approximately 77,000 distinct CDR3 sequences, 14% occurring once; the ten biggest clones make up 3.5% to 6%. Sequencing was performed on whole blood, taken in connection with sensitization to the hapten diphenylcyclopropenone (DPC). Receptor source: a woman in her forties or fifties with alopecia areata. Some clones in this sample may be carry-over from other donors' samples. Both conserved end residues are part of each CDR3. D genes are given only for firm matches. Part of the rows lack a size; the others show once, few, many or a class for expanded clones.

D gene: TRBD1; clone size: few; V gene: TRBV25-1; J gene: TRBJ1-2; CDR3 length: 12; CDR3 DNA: TGTGCCAGCAGTCCCCAGGGGGTTGTTTACACCTTC; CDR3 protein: CASSPQGVVYTF
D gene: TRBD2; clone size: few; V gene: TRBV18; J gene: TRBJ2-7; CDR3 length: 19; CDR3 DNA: TGTGCCAGCTCACCCCCGGGACTAGCGGGAGGGCCGATGACCTACGAGCAGTACTTC; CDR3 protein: CASSPPGLAGGPMTYEQYF
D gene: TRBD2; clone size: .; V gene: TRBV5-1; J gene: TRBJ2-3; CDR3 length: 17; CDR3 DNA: TGCGCCAGCAGCTTGGGACCAGCGGGAGGAGATTCGGATACGCAGTATTTT; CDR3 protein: CASSLGPAGGDSDTQYF
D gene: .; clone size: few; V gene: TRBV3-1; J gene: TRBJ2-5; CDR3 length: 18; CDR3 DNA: TGTGCCAGCAGCCAAGTTGGGGGAGGGGCAGGGGCCCAAGAGACCCAGTACTTC; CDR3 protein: CASSQVGGGAGAQETQYF
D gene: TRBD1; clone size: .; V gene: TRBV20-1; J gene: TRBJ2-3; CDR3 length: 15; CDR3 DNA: TGCAGTGCTACCGCCCCAGGGGGTGACTGGAATACGCAGTATTTT; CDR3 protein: CSATAPGGDWNTQYF
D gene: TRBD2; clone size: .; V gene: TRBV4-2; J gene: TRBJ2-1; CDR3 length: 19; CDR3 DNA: TGTGCCAGCAGCCAAGATTTAGCGGGAGGAGTATTTTCCTACAATGAGCAGTTCTTC; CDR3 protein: CASSQDLAGGVFSYNEQFF
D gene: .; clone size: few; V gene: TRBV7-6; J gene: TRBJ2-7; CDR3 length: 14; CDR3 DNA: TGTGCCAGCAGCTCCAGCGGACAGTCCCACGAGCAGTACTTC; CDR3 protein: CASSSSGQSHEQYF
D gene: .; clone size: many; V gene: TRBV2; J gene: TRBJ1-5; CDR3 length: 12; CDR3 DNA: TGTGCCAGCACCACGGGGAATCAGCCCCAGCATTTT; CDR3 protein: CASTTGNQPQHF
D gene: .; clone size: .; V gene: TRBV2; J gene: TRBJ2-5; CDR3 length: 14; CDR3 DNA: TGTGCCAGCAGTGCTCTGGGCCAGAAGGAGACCCAGTACTTC; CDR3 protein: CASSALGQKETQYF
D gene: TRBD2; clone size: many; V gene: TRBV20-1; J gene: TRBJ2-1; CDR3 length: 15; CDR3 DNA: TGCAGTGCTAGGATTAGCGGGAGGGCCCGCAATGAGCAGTTCTTC; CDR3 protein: CSARISGRARNEQFF
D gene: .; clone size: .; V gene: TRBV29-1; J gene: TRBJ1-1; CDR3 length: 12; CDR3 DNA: TGCAGCGTTGCCACATTGAACACTGAAGCTTTCTTT; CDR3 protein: CSVATLNTEAFF
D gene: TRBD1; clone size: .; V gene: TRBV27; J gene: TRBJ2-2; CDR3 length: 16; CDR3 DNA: TGTGCCAGCAGTCCGAGACAGGGGGTTGACACCGGGGAGCTGTTTTTT; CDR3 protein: CASSPRQGVDTGELFF
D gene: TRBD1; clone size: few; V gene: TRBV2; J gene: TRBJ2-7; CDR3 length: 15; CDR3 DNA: TGTGCCAGCGGAGGGATCATTGGACAGGGGCAAGAGCAGTACTTC; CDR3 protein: CASGGIIGQGQEQYF
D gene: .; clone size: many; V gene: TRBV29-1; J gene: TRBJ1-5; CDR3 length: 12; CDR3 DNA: TGCAGCGTTGAAAACGGAAATCAGCCCCAGCATTTT; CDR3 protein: CSVENGNQPQHF
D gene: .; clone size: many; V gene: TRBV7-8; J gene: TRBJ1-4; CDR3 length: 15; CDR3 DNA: TGTGCCAGCAGCTTATTGGTTCGCGCTAATGAAAAACTGTTTTTT; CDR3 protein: CASSLLVRANEKLFF
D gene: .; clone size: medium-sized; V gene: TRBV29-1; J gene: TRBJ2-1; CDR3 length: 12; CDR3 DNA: TGCAGCGGTACGCAAGGGGAGAATGAGCAGTTCTTC; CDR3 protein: CSGTQGENEQFF
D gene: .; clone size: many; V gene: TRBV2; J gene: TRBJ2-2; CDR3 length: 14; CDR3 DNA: TGTGCCAGCAGTGAAGAACAGTTGGCCGGGGAGCTGTTTTTT; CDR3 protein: CASSEEQLAGELFF
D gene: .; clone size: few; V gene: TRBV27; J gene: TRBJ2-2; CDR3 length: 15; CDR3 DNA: TGTGCCAGCAGACTTAGACTAGGGGCGACCGGGGAGCTGTTTTTT; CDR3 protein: CASRLRLGATGELFF
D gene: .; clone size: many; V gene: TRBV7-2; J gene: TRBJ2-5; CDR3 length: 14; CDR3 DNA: TGTGCCAGCAGCTTAGAGGGCACCCAAAGGACCCAGTACTTC; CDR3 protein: CASSLEGTQRTQYF
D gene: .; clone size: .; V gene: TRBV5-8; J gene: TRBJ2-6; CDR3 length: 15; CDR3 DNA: TGTGCCAGCAGCTTAAGGGGGACTGGGGCCAACGTCCTGACTTTC; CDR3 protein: CASSLRGTGANVLTF
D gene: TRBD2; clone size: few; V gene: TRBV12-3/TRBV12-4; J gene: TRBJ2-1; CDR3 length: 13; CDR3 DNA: TGTGCCAGCAGTTTAGAGCGGGAGAGTGAGCAGTTCTTC; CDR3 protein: CASSLERESEQFF
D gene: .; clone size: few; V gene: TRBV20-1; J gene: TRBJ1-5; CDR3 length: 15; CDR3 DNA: TGCAGTGCTAGGCCGGGAGTGGCAGGCAATCAGCCCCAGCATTTT; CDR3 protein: CSARPGVAGNQPQHF
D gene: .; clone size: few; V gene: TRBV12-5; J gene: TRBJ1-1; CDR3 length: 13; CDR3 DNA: TGTGCTAGCCTAAGTGCGATGAACACTGAAGCTTTCTTT; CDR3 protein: CASLSAMNTEAFF
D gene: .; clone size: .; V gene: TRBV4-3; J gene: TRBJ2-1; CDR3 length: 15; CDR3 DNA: TGCGCCAGCAGCCGGCTAGCCGGCGTACAATATGAGCAGTTCTTC; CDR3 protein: CASSRLAGVQYEQFF
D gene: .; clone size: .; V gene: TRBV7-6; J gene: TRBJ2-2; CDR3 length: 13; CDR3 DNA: TGTGCCAGCAGCCCCAGGGAAGCCGGGGAGCTGTTTTTT; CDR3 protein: CASSPREAGELFF